The present entry profiles one TCR beta chain with its context. The antigen is unknown. The V gene lost 0 bases and the J gene lost 6 bases, with 12 bases spanning the gap. CDR1 and CDR2 from the germline V gene are LGHNA and YSLEER. The length of the CDR3 is 14 residues. These data come from a study of shared clonotypes between healthy human individuals. Study-wide points: Investigators collected only blood, and repertoires in tissues likely differ. An anticipated effect of sequencing depth on clonotype sharing among donors was recognized.

Here immunoSEQ multiplex PCR was the method, and the copy in TCRdb shows in-frame clones only, minus some. This table has about 470,000 clones, roughly three quarters appearing once. Every donor was a Caucasian adult from Nashville, Tennessee. Sequencing was done on a sample of PBMCs. The V call is TRBV4-3, the J call TRBJ2-7; D remains unclear. The sequence derives from a woman between 40 and 55 years old in good health. Some clones in this sample may be carry-over from other donors' samples. CDR3 sequence (DNA): TGCGCCAGCAGCCAAGACTGGGCTGCTCGCGAGCAGTACTTC. This gives the protein CASSQDWAAREQYF.